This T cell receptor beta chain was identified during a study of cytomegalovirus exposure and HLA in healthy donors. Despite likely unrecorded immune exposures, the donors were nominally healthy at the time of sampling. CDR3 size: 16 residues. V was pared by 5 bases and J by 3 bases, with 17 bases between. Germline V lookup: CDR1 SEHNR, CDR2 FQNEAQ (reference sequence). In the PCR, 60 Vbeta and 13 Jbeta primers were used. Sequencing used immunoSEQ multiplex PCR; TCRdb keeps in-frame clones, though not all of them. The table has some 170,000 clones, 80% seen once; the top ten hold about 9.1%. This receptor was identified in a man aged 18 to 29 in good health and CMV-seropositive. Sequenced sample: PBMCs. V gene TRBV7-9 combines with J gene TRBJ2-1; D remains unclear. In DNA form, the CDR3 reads TGTGCCAGCAGCCGAGCCAGGCCATCGGACTACAATGAGCAGTTCTTC. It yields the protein CASSRARPSDYNEQFF.